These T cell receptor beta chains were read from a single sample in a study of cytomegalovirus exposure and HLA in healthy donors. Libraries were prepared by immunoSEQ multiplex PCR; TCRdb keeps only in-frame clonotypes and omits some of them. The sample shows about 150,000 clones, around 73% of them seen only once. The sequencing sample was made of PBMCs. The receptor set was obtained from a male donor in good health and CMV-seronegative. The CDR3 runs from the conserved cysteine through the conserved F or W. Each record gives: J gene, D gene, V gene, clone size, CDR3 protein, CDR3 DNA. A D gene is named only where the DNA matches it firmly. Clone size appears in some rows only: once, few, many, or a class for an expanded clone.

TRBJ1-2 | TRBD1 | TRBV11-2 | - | CASSFNRGPKDGYTF | TGTGCCAGCAGCTTCAACAGGGGGCCTAAAGATGGCTACACCTTC
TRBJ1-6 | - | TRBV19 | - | CASNPLAGGINSPLHF | TGTGCCAGTAACCCCCTGGCGGGGGGTATCAATTCACCCCTCCACTTT
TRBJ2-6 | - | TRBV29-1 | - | CSVTSRRVSGANVLTF | TGCAGCGTTACTTCGAGGAGGGTCTCTGGGGCCAACGTCCTGACTTTC
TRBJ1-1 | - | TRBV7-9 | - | CASSQGQTNTEAFF | TGTGCCAGCAGCCAGGGACAAACGAACACTGAAGCTTTCTTT
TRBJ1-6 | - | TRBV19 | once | CASSPRTATNSPLHF | TGTGCCAGTAGTCCCAGGACAGCAACCAATTCACCCCTCCACTTT
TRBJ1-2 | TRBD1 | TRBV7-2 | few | CASSLGQVPGQEGYTF | TGTGCCAGCAGCTTAGGACAGGTACCGGGACAGGAGGGCTACACCTTC
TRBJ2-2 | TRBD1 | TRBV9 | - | CASSVAYRGRAGELFF | TGTGCCAGCAGCGTAGCTTACAGGGGTAGGGCCGGGGAGCTGTTTTTT
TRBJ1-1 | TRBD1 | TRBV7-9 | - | CASRRGQGNTEAFF | TGTGCCAGCAGACGGGGACAGGGGAACACTGAAGCTTTCTTT
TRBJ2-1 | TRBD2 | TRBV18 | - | CASSPLGTSGHNEQFF | TGTGCCAGCTCACCTCTCGGGACTAGCGGGCACAATGAGCAGTTCTTC
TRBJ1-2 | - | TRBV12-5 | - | CASGLTGNRGYTF | TGTGCTAGTGGTTTAACAGGGAATCGCGGCTACACCTTC
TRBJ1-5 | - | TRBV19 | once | CASSVGHNQPQHF | TGTGCCAGTAGTGTAGGACACAATCAGCCCCAGCATTTT
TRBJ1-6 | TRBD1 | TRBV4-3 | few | CASSTRDRTNNSPLHF | TGCGCCAGCAGCACCCGGGACAGGACGAATAATTCACCCCTCCACTTT
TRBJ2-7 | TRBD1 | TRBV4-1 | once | CASSQDATGGSYEQYF | TGCGCCAGCAGCCAAGACGCGACAGGGGGCTCCTACGAGCAGTACTTC
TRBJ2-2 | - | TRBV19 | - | CASSQLQGHGELFF | TGTGCCAGTAGCCAACTACAGGGCCACGGGGAGCTGTTTTTT
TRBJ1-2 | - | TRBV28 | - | CASSFLHYGYTF | TGTGCCAGCAGTTTCCTCCACTATGGCTACACCTTC
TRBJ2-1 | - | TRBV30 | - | CAWSVKRSYNEQFF | TGTGCCTGGAGTGTAAAGCGGTCCTACAATGAGCAGTTCTTC
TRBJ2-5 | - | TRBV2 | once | CASSAGTIIGETQYF | TGTGCCAGCAGCGCCGGGACAATTATAGGGGAGACCCAGTACTTC
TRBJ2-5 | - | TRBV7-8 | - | CASSLSYQETQYF | TGTGCCAGCAGCTTAAGCTACCAAGAGACCCAGTACTTC
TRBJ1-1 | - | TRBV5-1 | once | CASSFQGTGEAFF | TGCGCCAGCAGCTTCCAGGGGACGGGTGAGGCTTTCTTT
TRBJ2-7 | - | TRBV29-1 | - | CSVERPGSSYEQYF | TGCAGCGTTGAAAGACCGGGGAGCTCCTACGAGCAGTACTTC
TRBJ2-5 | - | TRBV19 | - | CASRALGETQYF | TGTGCCAGTAGAGCCCTAGGAGAGACCCAGTACTTC
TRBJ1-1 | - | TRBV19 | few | CASRRQLNTEAFF | TGTGCCAGTAGGAGACAGTTGAACACTGAAGCTTTCTTT
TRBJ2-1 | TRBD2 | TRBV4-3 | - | CASSQRGGEQFF | TGCGCCAGCAGCCAGCGGGGGGGTGAGCAGTTCTTC
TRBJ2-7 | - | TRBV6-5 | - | CASSYSLGVEQYF | TGTGCCAGCAGTTACTCGCTAGGAGTCGAGCAGTACTTC
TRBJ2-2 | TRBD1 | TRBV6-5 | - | CASSPGQGVTGELFF | TGTGCCAGCAGCCCCGGACAGGGGGTCACCGGGGAGCTGTTTTTT
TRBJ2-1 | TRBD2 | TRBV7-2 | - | CASSWSSGGDEQFF | TGTGCCAGCAGTTGGAGTAGCGGGGGGGATGAGCAGTTCTTC
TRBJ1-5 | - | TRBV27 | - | CASSLRGNQPQHF | TGTGCCAGCAGTTTGCGGGGAAATCAGCCCCAGCATTTT
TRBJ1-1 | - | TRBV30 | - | CAWEGGGVTEAFF | TGTGCCTGGGAAGGCGGGGGGGTCACTGAAGCTTTCTTT
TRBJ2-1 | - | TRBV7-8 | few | CASSLFGLSNEQFF | TGTGCCAGCAGCTTATTCGGACTTTCCAATGAGCAGTTCTTC
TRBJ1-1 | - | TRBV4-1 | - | CASSQVRNTEAFF | TGCGCCAGCAGCCAAGTTAGGAACACTGAAGCTTTCTTT
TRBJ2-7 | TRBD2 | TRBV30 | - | CAWWTSGLYEQYF | TGTGCCTGGTGGACTAGCGGGTTATACGAGCAGTACTTC
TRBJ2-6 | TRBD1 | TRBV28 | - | CASSLVGQGGGANVLTF | TGTGCCAGCAGTTTAGTGGGACAGGGCGGTGGGGCCAACGTCCTGACTTTC
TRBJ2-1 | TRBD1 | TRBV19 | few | CASQTRQGSYNEQFF | TGTGCCAGTCAAACCCGACAGGGGTCTTACAATGAGCAGTTCTTC
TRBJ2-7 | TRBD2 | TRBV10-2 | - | CASSESRTSGYEQYF | TGCGCCAGCAGTGAGTCGCGGACTAGCGGCTACGAGCAGTACTTC
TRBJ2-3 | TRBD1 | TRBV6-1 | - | CASSAYRGRGDTQYF | TGTGCCAGCAGTGCTTACAGGGGGCGGGGAGATACGCAGTATTTT
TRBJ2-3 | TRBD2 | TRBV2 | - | CASTSPLAGALTDTQYF | TGTGCCAGCACCTCCCCACTAGCGGGGGCACTCACAGATACGCAGTATTTT
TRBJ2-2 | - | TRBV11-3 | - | CASSLSGGAGELFF | TGTGCCAGCAGCTTAAGTGGAGGCGCCGGGGAGCTGTTTTTT
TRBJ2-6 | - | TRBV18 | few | CASSPDYSGANVLTF | TGTGCCAGCTCACCCGACTACTCTGGGGCCAACGTCCTGACTTTC